This T cell receptor beta chain emerged from a study of memory CD4+ T cells and cytomegalovirus serostatus. Overall study: Healthy Belgian adult donors included nine or ten CMV-positive and 20 to 30 CMV-negative people.

TCRdb's table, derived via immunoSEQ multiplex PCR, lists solely in-frame clones and lacks some. This repertoire shows roughly 50,000 clones, 82% found once; its top ten account for under 0.5%. Single viable CD3+CD4+CD8-CD45RO+ cells were sorted as the memory CD4+ T cells. Details on this clone: What it binds is not known. Other nucleotide sequences in the sample specify the same CDR3.

The CDR3 has 14 residues. The V end lost 0 bases, the J end lost 0 bases, and 6 bases lay between the germline ends. Germline V gives CDR1 SGHTA, CDR2 FQGNSA. The study's findings and limits: Each of approximately 73 CMV-associated TCRbeta sequences occurred in one to five individuals. The CMV-associated TCR signature appears largely within the CD4+ memory repertoire.

The rearrangement uses TRBV7-2 and TRBJ2-7; D not resolved. This TCR derives from an adult in good health and CMV-seronegative. Some clones in this sample may be carry-over from other donors' samples. Source material: memory CD4+ T cells from blood. The CDR3 here is CASSLAHSSYEQYF. DNA of the CDR3: TGTGCCAGCAGCTTAGCACACAGCTCCTACGAGCAGTACTTC.